These T cell receptor beta chains were read from a single sample in a study of cytomegalovirus exposure and HLA in healthy donors. The data were produced by immunoSEQ multiplex PCR, yet TCRdb's version contains in-frame clones alone and is incomplete. Of around 78,000 clones listed, less than 85% are singletons. Sequencing was done on a sample of PBMCs. All receptors derive from a male donor in good health and CMV-seronegative. The CDR3 runs from the conserved cysteine through the conserved F or W. A D gene is named only where the DNA matches it firmly. Expanded clones get a size class; other rows say once, few or many, or leave the size out.

clone_size: few
v_call: TRBV4-2
j_call: TRBJ1-1
d_call: NA
cdr3_nt: TGTGCCAGCCGCAGACAGGTAAACACTGAAGCTTTCTTT
cdr3_aa: CASRRQVNTEAFF

clone_size: NA
v_call: TRBV4-1
j_call: TRBJ1-5
d_call: NA
cdr3_nt: TGCGCCAGCAGCCAAGATGGGGCAGGAGATAATCAGCCCCAGCATTTT
cdr3_aa: CASSQDGAGDNQPQHF

clone_size: few
v_call: TRBV5-1
j_call: TRBJ2-5
d_call: TRBD2
cdr3_nt: TGCGCCAGCAGTTCAGGACTAGCGGGACCCCAAGAGACCCAGTACTTC
cdr3_aa: CASSSGLAGPQETQYF

clone_size: NA
v_call: TRBV14
j_call: TRBJ1-1
d_call: TRBD1
cdr3_nt: TGTGCCAGCAGCCTACAGACAGGGGCGAACACTGAAGCTTTCTTT
cdr3_aa: CASSLQTGANTEAFF

clone_size: once
v_call: TRBV4-2
j_call: TRBJ2-3
d_call: NA
cdr3_nt: TGTGCCAGCAGCCGCGAAGCGGGAGATACGCAGTATTTT
cdr3_aa: CASSREAGDTQYF

clone_size: NA
v_call: TRBV25-1
j_call: TRBJ2-3
d_call: NA
cdr3_nt: TGTGCCAGCATAGAAGCAGATACGCAGTATTTT
cdr3_aa: CASIEADTQYF

clone_size: NA
v_call: TRBV12-5
j_call: TRBJ2-3
d_call: TRBD2
cdr3_nt: TGTGCTAGTGGTTTGACAACTAGCGGGAGGGCGGAAGATACGCAGTATTTT
cdr3_aa: CASGLTTSGRAEDTQYF

clone_size: once
v_call: TRBV6-1
j_call: TRBJ2-2
d_call: NA
cdr3_nt: TGTGCCAGCACCCCCCGGCGGTCCGGGGAGCTGTTTTTT
cdr3_aa: CASTPRRSGELFF

clone_size: NA
v_call: TRBV7-8
j_call: TRBJ2-1
d_call: TRBD2
cdr3_nt: TGTGCCAGCAGCGCCGGACTAGCGGGGGGTGTTGGCTACAATGAGCAGTTCTTC
cdr3_aa: CASSAGLAGGVGYNEQFF

clone_size: NA
v_call: TRBV7-3
j_call: TRBJ2-5
d_call: NA
cdr3_nt: TGTGCCAGCAGCTCGCAGGGGGAGGAAGAGACCCAGTACTTC
cdr3_aa: CASSSQGEEETQYF

clone_size: NA
v_call: TRBV29-1
j_call: TRBJ2-5
d_call: NA
cdr3_nt: TGCAGCGTTGAAGGACACCCAAACCAGTACTTC
cdr3_aa: CSVEGHPNQYF

clone_size: NA
v_call: TRBV28
j_call: TRBJ2-1
d_call: TRBD2
cdr3_nt: TGTGCCAGCAGTCTTAGACTAGCGGGAAATGAGCAGTTCTTC
cdr3_aa: CASSLRLAGNEQFF

clone_size: few
v_call: TRBV9
j_call: TRBJ2-3
d_call: TRBD1
cdr3_nt: TGTGCCAGCAGCGAAAACAGGGGGCTGGATACGCAGTATTTT
cdr3_aa: CASSENRGLDTQYF

clone_size: few
v_call: TRBV7-9
j_call: TRBJ2-1
d_call: NA
cdr3_nt: TGTGCCAGCACCGAAATCGGGTGGGGGACTCGAGGGAATGAGCAGTTCTTC
cdr3_aa: CASTEIGWGTRGNEQFF

clone_size: NA
v_call: TRBV5-1
j_call: TRBJ2-4
d_call: TRBD1
cdr3_nt: TGCGCCAGCAGACAGAACCAGGGGGCGGGGAACATTCAGTACTTC
cdr3_aa: CASRQNQGAGNIQYF

clone_size: NA
v_call: TRBV30
j_call: TRBJ2-3
d_call: TRBD2
cdr3_nt: TGTGCCTGGATGACCCCGACTAGCGGGAGAACAGATACGCAGTATTTT
cdr3_aa: CAWMTPTSGRTDTQYF

clone_size: NA
v_call: TRBV30
j_call: TRBJ1-3
d_call: NA
cdr3_nt: TGTGCCTGGCAGTTCCAAGCTGGAAACACCATATATTTT
cdr3_aa: CAWQFQAGNTIYF

clone_size: once
v_call: TRBV30
j_call: TRBJ1-2
d_call: NA
cdr3_nt: TGTGCCTGGAGTGTACGACAGGCGGTGCCATATGGCTACACCTTC
cdr3_aa: CAWSVRQAVPYGYTF

clone_size: NA
v_call: TRBV19
j_call: TRBJ2-3
d_call: NA
cdr3_nt: TGTGCCAGTAGTAGGAGAGACCGCACAGATACGCAGTATTTT
cdr3_aa: CASSRRDRTDTQYF

clone_size: NA
v_call: TRBV13
j_call: TRBJ2-1
d_call: TRBD1
cdr3_nt: TGTGCCAGCAGCACCCGACCGGGACAGGGGGCAAGGGAGCAGTTCTTC
cdr3_aa: CASSTRPGQGAREQFF

clone_size: NA
v_call: TRBV6-5
j_call: TRBJ2-3
d_call: NA
cdr3_nt: TGTGCCAGCAGTTTGGGGGCCATCACAGATACGCAGTATTTT
cdr3_aa: CASSLGAITDTQYF

clone_size: NA
v_call: TRBV9
j_call: TRBJ2-5
d_call: TRBD2
cdr3_nt: TGTGCCAGCACCCCATCTAGCGGGGGGGCTTATGAGACCCAGTACTTC
cdr3_aa: CASTPSSGGAYETQYF

clone_size: few
v_call: TRBV4-1
j_call: TRBJ1-1
d_call: NA
cdr3_nt: TGCGCCAGCAGCCAAGATGCCCAGTACAACACTGAAGCTTTCTTT
cdr3_aa: CASSQDAQYNTEAFF

clone_size: few
v_call: TRBV2
j_call: TRBJ1-4
d_call: NA
cdr3_nt: TGTGCCAGCAGTGACGTGCGGGGTAGGGCTAATGAAAAACTGTTTTTT
cdr3_aa: CASSDVRGRANEKLFF

clone_size: NA
v_call: TRBV13
j_call: TRBJ1-2
d_call: NA
cdr3_nt: TGTGCCAGCAGCGCCGCGGGACTCTCCTATGGCTACACCTTC
cdr3_aa: CASSAAGLSYGYTF

clone_size: NA
v_call: TRBV4-3
j_call: TRBJ1-2
d_call: TRBD1
cdr3_nt: TGCGCCAGCAGCCAAGATGGACAGGGGAACTATGGCTACACCTTC
cdr3_aa: CASSQDGQGNYGYTF

clone_size: NA
v_call: TRBV9
j_call: TRBJ2-3
d_call: TRBD1
cdr3_nt: TGTGCCAGCAGCGTCGAGACAGGGGGCGGCACAGATACGCAGTATTTT
cdr3_aa: CASSVETGGGTDTQYF

clone_size: NA
v_call: TRBV10-3
j_call: TRBJ1-1
d_call: TRBD1
cdr3_nt: TGTGCCATCAGTGAGGGGACAGAATTTGGTGAAGCTTTCTTT
cdr3_aa: CAISEGTEFGEAFF

clone_size: once
v_call: TRBV12-5
j_call: TRBJ2-7
d_call: TRBD1
cdr3_nt: TGTGCTAGTGGTGGACAGGGGAGCTCCTACGAGCAGTACTTC
cdr3_aa: CASGGQGSSYEQYF

clone_size: NA
v_call: TRBV5-1
j_call: TRBJ1-3
d_call: NA
cdr3_nt: TGCGCCAGCAGCTTGGAGTTCGGACTTTCTGGAAACACCATATATTTT
cdr3_aa: CASSLEFGLSGNTIYF

clone_size: NA
v_call: TRBV18
j_call: TRBJ2-5
d_call: TRBD1
cdr3_nt: TGTGCCAGCTCACCTGGGACAGCCCAAGAGACCCAGTACTTC
cdr3_aa: CASSPGTAQETQYF

clone_size: NA
v_call: TRBV5-1
j_call: TRBJ2-7
d_call: NA
cdr3_nt: TGCGCCAGCAGCTCCAGTGCCCCCTACGAGCAGTACTTC
cdr3_aa: CASSSSAPYEQYF

clone_size: NA
v_call: TRBV5-1
j_call: TRBJ2-1
d_call: NA
cdr3_nt: TGCGCCAGCAGCTTGGCAGGTAGAACTCACAATGAGCAGTTCTTC
cdr3_aa: CASSLAGRTHNEQFF

clone_size: NA
v_call: TRBV4-1
j_call: TRBJ2-5
d_call: TRBD2
cdr3_nt: TGCGCCAGCAGCCAAGGGACTAGCGGGAGGGGAGGGGGAGAGACCCAGTACTTC
cdr3_aa: CASSQGTSGRGGGETQYF

clone_size: NA
v_call: TRBV19
j_call: TRBJ2-6
d_call: NA
cdr3_nt: TGTGCCAGTAAGAGGGTATTCGGGGCCAACGTCCTGACTTTC
cdr3_aa: CASKRVFGANVLTF

clone_size: medium-sized
v_call: TRBV5-1
j_call: TRBJ1-1
d_call: NA
cdr3_nt: TGCGCCAGCAGCCCACCAGGGTTCATGAACACTGAAGCTTTCTTT
cdr3_aa: CASSPPGFMNTEAFF

clone_size: NA
v_call: TRBV2
j_call: TRBJ2-7
d_call: NA
cdr3_nt: TGTGCCAGCAGTGAGGGGCACCTCGCCTACGAGCAGTACTTC
cdr3_aa: CASSEGHLAYEQYF

clone_size: NA
v_call: TRBV7-9
j_call: TRBJ2-6
d_call: NA
cdr3_nt: TGTGCCAGCAGCATCCCTGCAGGGGTCAGGGCCAACGTCCTGACTTTC
cdr3_aa: CASSIPAGVRANVLTF

clone_size: NA
v_call: TRBV7-2
j_call: TRBJ1-5
d_call: NA
cdr3_nt: TGTGCCAGCAGCTTATCGGCAGGGATAAATCCCCAGCATTTT
cdr3_aa: CASSLSAGINPQHF

clone_size: NA
v_call: TRBV5-1
j_call: TRBJ2-1
d_call: TRBD1
cdr3_nt: TGCGCCAGCAGTCGAACCGGGACAGCCAGCTCCTACAATGAGCAGTTCTTC
cdr3_aa: CASSRTGTASSYNEQFF

clone_size: NA
v_call: TRBV6-5
j_call: TRBJ1-2
d_call: TRBD1
cdr3_nt: TGTGCCAGCGGAGGACAGGGCGGCTATGGCTACACCTTC
cdr3_aa: CASGGQGGYGYTF